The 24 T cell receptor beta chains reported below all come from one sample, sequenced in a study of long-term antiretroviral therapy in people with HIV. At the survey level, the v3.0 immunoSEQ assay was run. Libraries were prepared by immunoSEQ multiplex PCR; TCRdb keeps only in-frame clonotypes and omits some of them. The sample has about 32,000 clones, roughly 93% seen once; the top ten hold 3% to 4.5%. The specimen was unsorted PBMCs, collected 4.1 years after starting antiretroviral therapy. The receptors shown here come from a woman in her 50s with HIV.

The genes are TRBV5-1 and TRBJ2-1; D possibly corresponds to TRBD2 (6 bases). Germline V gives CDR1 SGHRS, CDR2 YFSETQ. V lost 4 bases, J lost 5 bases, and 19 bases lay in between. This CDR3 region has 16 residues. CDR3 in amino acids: CASSGVRLASDNEQFF. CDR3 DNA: TGCGCCAGCAGCGGTGTTAGGCTAGCGAGTGACAATGAGCAGTTCTTC. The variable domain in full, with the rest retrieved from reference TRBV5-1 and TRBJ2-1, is KAGVTQTPRYLIKTRGQQVTLSCSPISGHRSVSWYQQTPGQGLQFLFEYFSETQRNKGNFPGRFSGRQFSNSRSEMNVSTLELGDSALYLCASSGVRLASDNEQFFGPGTRLTVL.

The DNA for the CDR3 is TGTGCCAGCTCACCAATTACAGAGATCTATGGCTACACCTTC. This translates into CASSPITEIYGYTF. The J gene is TRBJ1-2, the V gene TRBV18, with D unresolved. Germline V gene sequence: CDR1 KGHSH, CDR2 LQKENI. The CDR3 consists of 14 residues. Deletions cut 2 bases from V and 4 bases from J, with 11 bases between.

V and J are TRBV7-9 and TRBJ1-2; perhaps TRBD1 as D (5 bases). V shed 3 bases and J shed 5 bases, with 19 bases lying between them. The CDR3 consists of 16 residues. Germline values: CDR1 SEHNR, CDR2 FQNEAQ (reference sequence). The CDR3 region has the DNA TGTGCCAGCAGCTTGGGGGTTACGGAGGGCTGGTATGGCTACACCTTC. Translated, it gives CASSLGVTEGWYGYTF.

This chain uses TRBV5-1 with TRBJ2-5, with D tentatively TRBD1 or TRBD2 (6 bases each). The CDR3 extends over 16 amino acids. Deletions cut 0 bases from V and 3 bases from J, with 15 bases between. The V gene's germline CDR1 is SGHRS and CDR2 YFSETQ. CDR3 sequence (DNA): TGCGCCAGCAGCTTGGGGTCGGGGGCCGCTGAAGAGACCCAGTACTTC. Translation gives CASSLGSGAAEETQYF.

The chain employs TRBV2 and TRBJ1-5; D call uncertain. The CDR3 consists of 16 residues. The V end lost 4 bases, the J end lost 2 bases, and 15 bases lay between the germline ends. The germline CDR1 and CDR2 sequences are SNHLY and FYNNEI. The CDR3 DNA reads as TGTGCCAGCAGTGGGATCGGACGGTATGGCAATCAGCCCCAGCATTTT. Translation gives CASSGIGRYGNQPQHF.

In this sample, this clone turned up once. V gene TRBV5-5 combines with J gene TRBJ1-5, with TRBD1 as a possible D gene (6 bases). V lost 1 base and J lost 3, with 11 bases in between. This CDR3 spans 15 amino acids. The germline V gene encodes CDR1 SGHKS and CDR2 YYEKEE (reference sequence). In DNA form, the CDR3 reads TGTGCCAGCAGCTTGAGACAGGCTCTCAATCAGCCCCAGCATTTT. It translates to CASSLRQALNQPQHF.

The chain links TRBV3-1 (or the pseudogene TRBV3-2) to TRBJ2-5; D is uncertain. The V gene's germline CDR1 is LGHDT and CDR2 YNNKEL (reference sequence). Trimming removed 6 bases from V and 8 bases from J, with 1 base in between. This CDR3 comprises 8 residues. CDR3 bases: TGTGCCAGCAGTACCCAGTACTTC. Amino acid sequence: CASSTQYF.

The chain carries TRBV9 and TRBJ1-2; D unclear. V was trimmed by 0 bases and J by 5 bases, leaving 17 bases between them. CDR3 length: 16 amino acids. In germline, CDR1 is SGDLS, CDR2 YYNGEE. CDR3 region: CASSVGGGRRLYGYTF. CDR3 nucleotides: TGTGCCAGCAGCGTAGGGGGAGGGCGGAGATTATATGGCTACACCTTC.

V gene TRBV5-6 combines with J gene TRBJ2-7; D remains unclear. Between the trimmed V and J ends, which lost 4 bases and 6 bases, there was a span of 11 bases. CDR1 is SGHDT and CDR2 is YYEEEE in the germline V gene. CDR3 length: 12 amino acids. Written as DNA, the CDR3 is TGTGCCAGCAGCCCGGCGACGCGCGAGCAGTACTTC. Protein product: CASSPATREQYF.

The CDR3, as DNA: TGTGCCAGTAGTATAGATCGTTACAGTCCTGGGGCCAACGTCCTGACTTTC. It encodes CASSIDRYSPGANVLTF. This rearrangement joins TRBV19 to TRBJ2-6, with unresolved D. With 0 bases removed from V and 2 bases from J, the gap between germline ends came to 11 bases. The CDR3 has 17 amino acids. The germline gives CDR1 LNHDA, CDR2 SQIVND (reference sequence).

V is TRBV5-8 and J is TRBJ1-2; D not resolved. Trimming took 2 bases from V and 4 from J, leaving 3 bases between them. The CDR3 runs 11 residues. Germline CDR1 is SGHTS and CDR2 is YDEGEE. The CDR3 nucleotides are TGTGCCAGCAGCTTAGTCTATGGCTACACCTTC. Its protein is CASSLVYGYTF. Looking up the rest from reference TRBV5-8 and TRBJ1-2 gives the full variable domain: EAGVTQSPTHLIKTRGQQATLRCSPISGHTSVYWYQQALGLGLQFLLWYDEGEERNRGNFPPRFSGRQFPNYSSELNVNALELEDSALYLCASSLVYGYTFGSGTRLTVV.

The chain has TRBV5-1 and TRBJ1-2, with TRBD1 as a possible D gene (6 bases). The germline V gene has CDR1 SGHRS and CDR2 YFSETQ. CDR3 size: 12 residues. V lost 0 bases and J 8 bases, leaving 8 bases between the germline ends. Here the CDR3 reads CASSLAGEGYTF. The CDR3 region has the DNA TGCGCCAGCAGCTTGGCAGGGGAGGGCTACACCTTC.

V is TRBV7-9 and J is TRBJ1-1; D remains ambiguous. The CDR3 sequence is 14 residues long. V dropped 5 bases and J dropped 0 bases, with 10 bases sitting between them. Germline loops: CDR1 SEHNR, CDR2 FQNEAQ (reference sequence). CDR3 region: CASSPDAMNTEAFF. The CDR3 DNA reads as TGTGCCAGCAGCCCGGACGCAATGAACACTGAAGCTTTCTTT.

The CDR3 is CASSQDHPSGGFTDTQYF. CDR3 in DNA: TGCGCCAGCAGCCAAGATCATCCTAGCGGGGGGTTCACAGATACGCAGTATTTT. The chain has TRBV4-1 and TRBJ2-3; 11 positions match TRBD2. Germline CDR1 reads MGHRA; CDR2 reads YSYEKL. V shed 0 bases and J 2 bases; nucleotides not matched to a gene: 7. The CDR3 extends over 18 amino acids.

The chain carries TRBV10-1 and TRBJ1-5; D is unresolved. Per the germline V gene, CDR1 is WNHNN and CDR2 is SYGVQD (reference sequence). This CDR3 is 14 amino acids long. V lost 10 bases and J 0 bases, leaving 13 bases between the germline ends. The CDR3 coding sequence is TGCGCCACCCAGAGGACCGATAGCAATCAGCCCCAGCATTTT. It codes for CATQRTDSNQPQHF.

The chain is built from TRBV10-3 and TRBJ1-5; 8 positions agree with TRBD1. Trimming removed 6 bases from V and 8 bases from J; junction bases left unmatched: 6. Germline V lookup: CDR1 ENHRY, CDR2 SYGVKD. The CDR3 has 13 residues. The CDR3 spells CAISKTGGEPQHF. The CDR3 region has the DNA TGTGCCATCAGCAAAACAGGGGGAGAGCCCCAGCATTTT.

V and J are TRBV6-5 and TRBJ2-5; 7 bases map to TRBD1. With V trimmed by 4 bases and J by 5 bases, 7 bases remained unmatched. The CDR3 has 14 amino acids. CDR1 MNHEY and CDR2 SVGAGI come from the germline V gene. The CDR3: CASSLGQALETQYF. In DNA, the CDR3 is TGTGCCAGCAGTTTAGGACAGGCTTTGGAGACCCAGTACTTC.

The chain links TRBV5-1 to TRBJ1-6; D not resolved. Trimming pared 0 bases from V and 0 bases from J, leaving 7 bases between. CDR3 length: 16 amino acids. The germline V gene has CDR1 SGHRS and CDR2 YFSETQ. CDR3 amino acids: CASSLGGSSYNSPLHF. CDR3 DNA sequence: TGCGCCAGCAGCTTGGGAGGAAGCTCCTATAATTCACCCCTCCACTTT.

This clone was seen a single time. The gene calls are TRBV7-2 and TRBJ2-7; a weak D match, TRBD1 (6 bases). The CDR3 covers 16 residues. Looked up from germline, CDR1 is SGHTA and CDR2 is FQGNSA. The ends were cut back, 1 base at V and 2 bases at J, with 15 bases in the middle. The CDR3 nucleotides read TGTGCCAGCAGCTTAGTTTCGGGACAAGGAACCTACGAGCAGTACTTC. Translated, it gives CASSLVSGQGTYEQYF. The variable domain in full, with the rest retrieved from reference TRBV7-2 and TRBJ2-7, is GAGVSQSPSNKVTEKGKDVELRCDPISGHTALYWYRQSLGQGLEFLIYFQGNSAPDKSGLPSDRFSAERTGGSVSTLTIQRTQQEDSAVYLCASSLVSGQGTYEQYFGPGTRLTVT.

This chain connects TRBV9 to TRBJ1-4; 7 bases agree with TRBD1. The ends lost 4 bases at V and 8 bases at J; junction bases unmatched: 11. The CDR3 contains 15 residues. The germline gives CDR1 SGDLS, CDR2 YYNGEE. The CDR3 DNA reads TGTGCCAGCAGCCTTCTGACAGGGAAGAACGAAAAACTGTTTTTT. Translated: CASSLLTGKNEKLFF. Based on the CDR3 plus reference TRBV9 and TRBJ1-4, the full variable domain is DSGVTQTPKHLITATGQRVTLRCSPRSGDLSVYWYQQSLDQGLQFLIQYYNGEERAKGNILERFSAQQFPDLHSELNLSSLELGDSALYFCASSLLTGKNEKLFFGSGTQLSVL.

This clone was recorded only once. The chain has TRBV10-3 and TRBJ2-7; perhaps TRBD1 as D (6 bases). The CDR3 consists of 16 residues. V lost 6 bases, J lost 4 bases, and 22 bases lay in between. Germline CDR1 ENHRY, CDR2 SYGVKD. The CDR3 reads CAIRDIQGVNPYEQYF. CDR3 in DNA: TGTGCCATCAGGGATATACAGGGCGTCAATCCTTACGAGCAGTACTTC.

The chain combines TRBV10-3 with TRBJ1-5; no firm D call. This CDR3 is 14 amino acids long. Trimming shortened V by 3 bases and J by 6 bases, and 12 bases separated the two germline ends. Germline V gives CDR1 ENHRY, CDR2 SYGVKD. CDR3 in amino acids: CAISEEYRGQPQHF. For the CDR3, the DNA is TGTGCCATCAGTGAAGAGTACCGGGGTCAGCCCCAGCATTTT.

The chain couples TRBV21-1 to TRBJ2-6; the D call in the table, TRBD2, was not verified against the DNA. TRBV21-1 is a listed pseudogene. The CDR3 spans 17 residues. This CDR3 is CASSKESPGSGANVLTF. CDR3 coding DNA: TGTGCCAGCAGCAAAGAGTCCCCCGGGTCTGGGGCCAACGTCCTGACTTTC.

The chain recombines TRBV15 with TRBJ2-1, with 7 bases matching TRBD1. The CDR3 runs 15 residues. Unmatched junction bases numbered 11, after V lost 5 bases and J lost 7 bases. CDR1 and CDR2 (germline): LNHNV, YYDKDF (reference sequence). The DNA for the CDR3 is TGTGCCACCAGCGTCCGACAGGGTCTTACTAATGAGCAGTTCTTC. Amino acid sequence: CATSVRQGLTNEQFF.